Sequencing of this TCR beta chain was carried out in a study of control samples from healthy donors and cancer patients. The data were produced by immunoSEQ multiplex PCR, yet TCRdb's version contains in-frame clones alone and is incomplete. This sample has some 150,000 clones, with about 90% found just once. The CDR3 extends over 15 amino acids. Germline values: CDR1 LNHNV, CDR2 YYDKDF (reference sequence). The germline V and J ends were trimmed by 0 bases and 4 bases, with 10 bases remaining between them. Specimen: blood. The V gene is TRBV15, the J gene TRBJ1-5; D ambiguous. The sequence was obtained from a man between 18 and 29 years old in good health. The CDR3 here is CATSRDRGQNQPQHF. The CDR3 DNA sequence: TGTGCCACCAGCAGAGATCGCGGGCAAAATCAGCCCCAGCATTTT.